This T cell receptor (beta chain) stems from a study of fetal regulatory T cell absence and autoimmunity. General study findings and limits: Compared with cord blood, pancreas showed oligoclonal TCR enrichment, some clones over 95-fold.

The CDR3 extends over 11 amino acids. Germline values: CDR1 MNHNY, CDR2 SVGAGI (reference sequence). V was clipped by 7 bases and J by 4 bases, with 7 bases between them. The repertoire was sequenced with immunoSEQ multiplex PCR; TCRdb's copy has only in-frame clones and lacks some. The sample comprises tens of thousands of clones, roughly 80% of which are singletons, and roughly 0.37% rests with the top ten. As to this clone: Its target is unknown.

V gene TRBV6-6 combines with J gene TRBJ2-5; D is ambiguous. Sequencing input: cord blood. The TCR originated in a newborn boy with IPEX syndrome. The chain's CDR3 is CASTYRETQYF. In DNA, the CDR3 is TGTGCCAGCACCTACAGAGAGACCCAGTACTTC.